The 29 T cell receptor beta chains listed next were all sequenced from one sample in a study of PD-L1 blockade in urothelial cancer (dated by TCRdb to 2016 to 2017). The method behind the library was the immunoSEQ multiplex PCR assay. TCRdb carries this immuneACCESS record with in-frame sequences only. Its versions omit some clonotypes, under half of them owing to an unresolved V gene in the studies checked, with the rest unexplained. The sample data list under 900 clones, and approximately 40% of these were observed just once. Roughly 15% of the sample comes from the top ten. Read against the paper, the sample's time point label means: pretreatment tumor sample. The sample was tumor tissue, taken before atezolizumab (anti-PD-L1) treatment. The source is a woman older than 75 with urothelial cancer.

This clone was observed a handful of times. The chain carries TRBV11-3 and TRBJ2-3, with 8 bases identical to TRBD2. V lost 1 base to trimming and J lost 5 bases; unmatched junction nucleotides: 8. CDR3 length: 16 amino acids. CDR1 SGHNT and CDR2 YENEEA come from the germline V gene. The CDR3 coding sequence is TGTGCCAGCAGCTTAGGGTCGGGGGGGAGAGGAGATACGCAGTATTTT. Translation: CASSLGSGGRGDTQYF. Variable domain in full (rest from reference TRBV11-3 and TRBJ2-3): EAGVVQSPRYKIIEKKQPVAFWCNPISGHNTLYWYLQNLGQGPELLIRYENEEAVDDSQLPKDRFSAERLKGVDSTLKIQPAELGDSAVYLCASSLGSGGRGDTQYFGPGTRLTVL.

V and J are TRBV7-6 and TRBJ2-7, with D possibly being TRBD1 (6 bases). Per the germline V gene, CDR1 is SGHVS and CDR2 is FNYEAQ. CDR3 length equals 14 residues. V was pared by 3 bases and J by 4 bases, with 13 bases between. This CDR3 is CASSLRAGDYEQYF. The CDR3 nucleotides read TGTGCCAGCAGCTTGAGGGCAGGGGATTACGAGCAGTACTTC.

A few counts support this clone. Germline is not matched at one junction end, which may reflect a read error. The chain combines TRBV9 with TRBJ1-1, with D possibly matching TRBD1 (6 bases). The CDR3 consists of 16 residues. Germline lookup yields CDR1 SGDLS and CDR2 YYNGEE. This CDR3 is CASSVSSGIRDTKAFF. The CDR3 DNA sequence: TGTGCCAGCAGCGTATCCTCGGGGATTCGGGACACTAAAGCTTTCTTT.

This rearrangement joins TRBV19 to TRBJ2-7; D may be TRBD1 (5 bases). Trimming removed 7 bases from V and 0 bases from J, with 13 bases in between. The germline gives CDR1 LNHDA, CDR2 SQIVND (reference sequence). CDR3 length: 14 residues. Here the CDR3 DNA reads TGTGCCAGTAAGGAAGACAGTTCCTCCTACGAGCAGTACTTC. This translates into CASKEDSSSYEQYF.

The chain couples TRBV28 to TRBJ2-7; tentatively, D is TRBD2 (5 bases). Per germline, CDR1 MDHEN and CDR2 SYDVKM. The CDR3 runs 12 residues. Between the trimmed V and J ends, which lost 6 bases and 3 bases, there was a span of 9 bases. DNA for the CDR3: TGTGCCAGCAGCCCCGGGATCTACGAGCAGTACTTC. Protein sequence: CASSPGIYEQYF.

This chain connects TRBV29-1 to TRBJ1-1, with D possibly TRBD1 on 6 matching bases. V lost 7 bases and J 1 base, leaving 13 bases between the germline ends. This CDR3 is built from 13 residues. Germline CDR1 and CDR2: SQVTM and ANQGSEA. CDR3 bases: TGCAGCGGGACCACAGGGACGAACACTGAAGCTTTCTTT. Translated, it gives CSGTTGTNTEAFF.

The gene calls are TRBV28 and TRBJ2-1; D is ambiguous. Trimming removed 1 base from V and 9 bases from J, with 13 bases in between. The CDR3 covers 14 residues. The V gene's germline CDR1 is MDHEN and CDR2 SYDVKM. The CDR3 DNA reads TGTGCCAGCAGTTTATTGACGCAGAGAGGTGAGCAGTTCTTC. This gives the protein CASSLLTQRGEQFF.

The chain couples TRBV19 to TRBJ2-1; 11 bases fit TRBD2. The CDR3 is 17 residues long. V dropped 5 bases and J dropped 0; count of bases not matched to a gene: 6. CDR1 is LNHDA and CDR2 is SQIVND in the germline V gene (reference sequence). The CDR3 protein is CASSGSTSGSSYNEQFF. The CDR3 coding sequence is TGTGCCAGTAGTGGATCCACTAGCGGGAGCTCCTACAATGAGCAGTTCTTC.

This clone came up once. The CDR3 sequence: CASSPSDGPNQPQHF. Written as DNA, the CDR3 is TGTGCCAGTAGCCCCTCGGACGGCCCCAATCAGCCCCAGCATTTT. V and J are TRBV19 and TRBJ1-5, with D hard to call. Germline CDR1 LNHDA, CDR2 SQIVND (reference sequence). V lost 6 bases and J 3 bases, leaving 15 bases between the germline ends. CDR3 length equals 15 residues.

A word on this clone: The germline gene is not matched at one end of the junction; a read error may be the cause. CDR3 in amino acids: CASISRTGNPGELFF. The CDR3 bases are TGTGCCAGCATATCCAGGACAGGGAACCCCGGGGAGCTGTTTTTT. The chain uses TRBV6-8 and TRBJ2-2, with TRBD1 matching over 8 bases. Per the germline V gene, CDR1 is MNHGY and CDR2 is SAAAGT. The CDR3 loop spans 15 amino acids.

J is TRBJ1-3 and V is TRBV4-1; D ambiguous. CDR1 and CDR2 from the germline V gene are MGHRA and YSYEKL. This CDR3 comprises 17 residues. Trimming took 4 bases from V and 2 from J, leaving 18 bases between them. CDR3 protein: CASSPSRGPPAGNTIYF. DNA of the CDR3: TGCGCCAGCAGCCCCAGTCGAGGACCCCCGGCTGGAAACACCATATATTTT.

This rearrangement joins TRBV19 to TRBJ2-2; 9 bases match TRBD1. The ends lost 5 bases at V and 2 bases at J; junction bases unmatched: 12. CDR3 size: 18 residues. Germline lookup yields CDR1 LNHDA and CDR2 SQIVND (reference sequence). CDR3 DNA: TGTGCCAGTAGTCCAAGGGGCTCGGACAGGGGAAACACCGGGGAGCTGTTTTTT. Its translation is CASSPRGSDRGNTGELFF.

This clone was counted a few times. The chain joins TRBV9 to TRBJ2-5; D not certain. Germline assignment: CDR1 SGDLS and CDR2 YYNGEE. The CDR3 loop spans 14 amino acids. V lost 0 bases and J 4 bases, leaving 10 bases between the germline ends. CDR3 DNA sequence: TGTGCCAGCAGCGTAGAAATGGTCGGAGAGACCCAGTACTTC. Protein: CASSVEMVGETQYF.

CDR3 residues: CAWSPGGSRPNNEQFF. CDR3 nucleotides: TGTGCCTGGAGCCCGGGAGGGTCAAGACCCAACAATGAGCAGTTCTTC. V gene TRBV30 combines with J gene TRBJ2-1; 8 bases agree with TRBD2. The CDR3 has 16 amino acids. The germline gives CDR1 GTSNPN, CDR2 SVGIG (reference sequence). V gave up 3 bases and J gave up 5 bases; unmatched junction bases: 12.

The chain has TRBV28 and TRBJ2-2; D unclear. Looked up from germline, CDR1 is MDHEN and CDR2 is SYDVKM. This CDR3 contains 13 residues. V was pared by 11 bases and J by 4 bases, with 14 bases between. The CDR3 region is CASEELFTGELFF. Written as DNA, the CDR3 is TGTGCCTCCGAGGAATTATTCACCGGGGAGCTGTTTTTT.

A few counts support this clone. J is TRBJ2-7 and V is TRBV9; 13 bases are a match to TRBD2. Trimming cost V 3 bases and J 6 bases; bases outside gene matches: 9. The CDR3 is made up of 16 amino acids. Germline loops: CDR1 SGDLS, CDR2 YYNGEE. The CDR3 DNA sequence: TGTGCCAGCAGCGCCCGAGGGACTAGCGGGATTCGCGAGCAGTACTTC. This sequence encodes CASSARGTSGIREQYF.

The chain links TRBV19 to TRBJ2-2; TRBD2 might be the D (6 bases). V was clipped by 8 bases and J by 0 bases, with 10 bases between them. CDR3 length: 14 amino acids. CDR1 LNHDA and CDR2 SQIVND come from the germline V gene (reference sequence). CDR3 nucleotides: TGTGCCAGTGGGGGAGGTTCGAACACCGGGGAGCTGTTTTTT. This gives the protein CASGGGSNTGELFF. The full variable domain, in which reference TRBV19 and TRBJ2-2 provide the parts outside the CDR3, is DGGITQSPKYLFRKEGQNVTLSCEQNLNHDAMYWYRQDPGQGLRLIYYSQIVNDFQKGDIAEGYSVSREKKESFPLTVTSAQKNPTAFYLCASGGGSNTGELFFGEGSRLTVL.

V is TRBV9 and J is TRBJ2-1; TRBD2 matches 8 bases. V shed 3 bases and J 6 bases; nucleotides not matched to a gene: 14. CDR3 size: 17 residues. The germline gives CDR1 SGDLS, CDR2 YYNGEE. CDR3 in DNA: TGTGCCAGCAGCGCCGGGGTGTGGGCTAGCGGGTCCAATGAGCAGTTCTTC. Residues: CASSAGVWASGSNEQFF.

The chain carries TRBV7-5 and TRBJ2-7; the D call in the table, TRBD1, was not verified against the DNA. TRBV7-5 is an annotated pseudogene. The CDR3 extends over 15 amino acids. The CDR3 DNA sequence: TGTGCCAGCAGCATAGGGACAGGGCTCTCCTACGAGCAGTACTTC. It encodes CASSIGTGLSYEQYF.

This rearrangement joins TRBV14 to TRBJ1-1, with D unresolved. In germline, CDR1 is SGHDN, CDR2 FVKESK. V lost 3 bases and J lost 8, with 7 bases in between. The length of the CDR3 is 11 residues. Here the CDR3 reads CASSHGPEAFF. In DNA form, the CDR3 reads TGTGCCAGCAGCCACGGACCCGAAGCTTTCTTT.

As DNA, the CDR3 is TGCAGCGTTGGGGACAGGCTCCACGAGCAGTACTTC. This encodes CSVGDRLHEQYF. J is TRBJ2-7 and V is TRBV29-1, with 8 bases fitting TRBD1. Looked up from germline, CDR1 is SQVTM and CDR2 is ANQGSEA. Trimming cost V 4 bases and J 5 bases; bases outside gene matches: 4. The CDR3 length is 12 residues.

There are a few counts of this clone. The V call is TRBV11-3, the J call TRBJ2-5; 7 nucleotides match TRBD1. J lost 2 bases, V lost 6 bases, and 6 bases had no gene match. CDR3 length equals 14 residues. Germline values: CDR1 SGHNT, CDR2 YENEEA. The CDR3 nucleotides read TGTGCCAGCAGTCCCGGACAGGCTCAAGAGACCCAGTACTTC. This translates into CASSPGQAQETQYF.

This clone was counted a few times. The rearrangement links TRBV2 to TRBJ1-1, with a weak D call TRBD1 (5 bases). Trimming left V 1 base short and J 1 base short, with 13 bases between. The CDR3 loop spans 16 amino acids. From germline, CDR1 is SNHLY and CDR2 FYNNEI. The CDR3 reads CASSEDSRTPNTEAFF. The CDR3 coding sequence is TGTGCCAGCAGTGAAGATTCGAGGACACCGAACACTGAAGCTTTCTTT.

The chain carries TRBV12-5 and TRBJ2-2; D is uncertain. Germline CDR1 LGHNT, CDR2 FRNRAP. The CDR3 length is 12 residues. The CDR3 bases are TGTGCCAGCACCCGTATCTCCGGGGAGCTGTTTTTT. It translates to CASTRISGELFF.

CDR3 nucleotide sequence: TGTGCCAGCAGCCTCCCCGTTGTCGGGGAGCTGTTTTTT. Its translation is CASSLPVVGELFF. V gene TRBV14 combines with J gene TRBJ2-2, with D hard to call. V was clipped by 4 bases and J by 7 bases, with 10 bases between them. Germline values: CDR1 SGHDN, CDR2 FVKESK. The length of the CDR3 is 13 residues.

CDR3: CASSESQGGYEQYF. The CDR3 DNA reads as TGCGCCAGCAGTGAGTCCCAGGGTGGTTACGAGCAGTACTTC. The chain couples TRBV10-2 to TRBJ2-7; possibly TRBD1 for D (5 bases). V dropped 0 bases and J dropped 4 bases, with 10 bases sitting between them. Germline CDR1 is WSHSY and CDR2 is SAAADI. CDR3 size: 14 residues.

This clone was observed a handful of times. The CDR3 here is CASRLAGDWYEQYF. CDR3 coding DNA: TGTGCCAGCAGGTTAGCGGGAGATTGGTACGAGCAGTACTTC. The gene calls are TRBV28 and TRBJ2-7, with TRBD2 matching 9 bases. The trim removed 6 bases at V and 4 bases at J, leaving 7 bases unmatched. The CDR3 is made up of 14 amino acids. Germline CDR1 reads MDHEN; CDR2 reads SYDVKM.

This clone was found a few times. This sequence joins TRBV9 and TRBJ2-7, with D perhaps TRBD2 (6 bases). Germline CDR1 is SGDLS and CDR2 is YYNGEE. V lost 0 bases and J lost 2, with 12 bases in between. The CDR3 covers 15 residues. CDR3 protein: CASSVGSSATYEQYF. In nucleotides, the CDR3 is TGTGCCAGCAGCGTAGGGTCTAGCGCTACCTACGAGCAGTACTTC.

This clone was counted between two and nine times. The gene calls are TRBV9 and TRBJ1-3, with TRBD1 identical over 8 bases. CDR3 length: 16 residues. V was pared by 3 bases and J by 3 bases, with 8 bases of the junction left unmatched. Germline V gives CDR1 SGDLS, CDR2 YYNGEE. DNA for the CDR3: TGTGCCAGCAGCGGAGGACAGGGTTCATATGGAAACACCATATATTTT. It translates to CASSGGQGSYGNTIYF.